This paragraph reports one T cell receptor beta chain. No antigen is known for it. The CDR3 is 13 amino acids. Germline V lookup: CDR1 SGHDT, CDR2 YYEEEE. The trim removed 8 bases at V and 3 bases at J, leaving 7 bases unmatched. The data are from a study of chemoradiotherapy in HPV16-positive cancers. TCRdb's copy holds only in-frame clones and misses some; the assay was immunoSEQ multiplex PCR. This table has around 1,700 clones, around four fifths appearing once. General study findings and limits: Only two HPV16-positive patients supplied the functional HPV-specificity definition.

The genes are TRBV5-6 and TRBJ2-5, with TRBD2 identical over 7 bases. This TCR was recovered from a human donor with HPV-associated anogenital cancer. The source was tumor tissue, collected from a patient who underwent chemoradiotherapy. The chain's CDR3 is CASKEAGKETQYF. CDR3 coding DNA: TGTGCCAGTAAAGAAGCGGGAAAAGAGACCCAGTACTTC.